This record concerns one TCR beta chain sequence. As yet, its antigen is unknown. Generated by immunoSEQ multiplex PCR, the TCRdb table keeps only in-frame clones and is missing some. Of about 36,000 clones in the sample, 70% to 85% are singletons; the top ten hold 2.8%. Germline V gene sequence: CDR1 LGHDT, CDR2 YNNKEL (reference sequence). V was cut by 4 bases and J by 4 bases, with 10 bases left in between. The CDR3 has 13 amino acids. The sample is drawn from a study of CD4 T cells in relation to SARS-CoV-2 and coronaviruses. Background on the study: After about nine days of antigen culture, PBMC TCR beta CDR3s were sequenced.

This chain joins TRBV3-1 (or the pseudogene TRBV3-2) and TRBJ1-2; D is perhaps TRBD1 (6 bases). Sequencing used memory CD4+ T cells from PBMCs, cultured in vitro. The origin of this receptor is an adult with COVID-19. The CDR3 DNA reads as TGTGCCAGCAGCCGAGGACAGTCCTATGGCTACACCTTC. Amino acids: CASSRGQSYGYTF.